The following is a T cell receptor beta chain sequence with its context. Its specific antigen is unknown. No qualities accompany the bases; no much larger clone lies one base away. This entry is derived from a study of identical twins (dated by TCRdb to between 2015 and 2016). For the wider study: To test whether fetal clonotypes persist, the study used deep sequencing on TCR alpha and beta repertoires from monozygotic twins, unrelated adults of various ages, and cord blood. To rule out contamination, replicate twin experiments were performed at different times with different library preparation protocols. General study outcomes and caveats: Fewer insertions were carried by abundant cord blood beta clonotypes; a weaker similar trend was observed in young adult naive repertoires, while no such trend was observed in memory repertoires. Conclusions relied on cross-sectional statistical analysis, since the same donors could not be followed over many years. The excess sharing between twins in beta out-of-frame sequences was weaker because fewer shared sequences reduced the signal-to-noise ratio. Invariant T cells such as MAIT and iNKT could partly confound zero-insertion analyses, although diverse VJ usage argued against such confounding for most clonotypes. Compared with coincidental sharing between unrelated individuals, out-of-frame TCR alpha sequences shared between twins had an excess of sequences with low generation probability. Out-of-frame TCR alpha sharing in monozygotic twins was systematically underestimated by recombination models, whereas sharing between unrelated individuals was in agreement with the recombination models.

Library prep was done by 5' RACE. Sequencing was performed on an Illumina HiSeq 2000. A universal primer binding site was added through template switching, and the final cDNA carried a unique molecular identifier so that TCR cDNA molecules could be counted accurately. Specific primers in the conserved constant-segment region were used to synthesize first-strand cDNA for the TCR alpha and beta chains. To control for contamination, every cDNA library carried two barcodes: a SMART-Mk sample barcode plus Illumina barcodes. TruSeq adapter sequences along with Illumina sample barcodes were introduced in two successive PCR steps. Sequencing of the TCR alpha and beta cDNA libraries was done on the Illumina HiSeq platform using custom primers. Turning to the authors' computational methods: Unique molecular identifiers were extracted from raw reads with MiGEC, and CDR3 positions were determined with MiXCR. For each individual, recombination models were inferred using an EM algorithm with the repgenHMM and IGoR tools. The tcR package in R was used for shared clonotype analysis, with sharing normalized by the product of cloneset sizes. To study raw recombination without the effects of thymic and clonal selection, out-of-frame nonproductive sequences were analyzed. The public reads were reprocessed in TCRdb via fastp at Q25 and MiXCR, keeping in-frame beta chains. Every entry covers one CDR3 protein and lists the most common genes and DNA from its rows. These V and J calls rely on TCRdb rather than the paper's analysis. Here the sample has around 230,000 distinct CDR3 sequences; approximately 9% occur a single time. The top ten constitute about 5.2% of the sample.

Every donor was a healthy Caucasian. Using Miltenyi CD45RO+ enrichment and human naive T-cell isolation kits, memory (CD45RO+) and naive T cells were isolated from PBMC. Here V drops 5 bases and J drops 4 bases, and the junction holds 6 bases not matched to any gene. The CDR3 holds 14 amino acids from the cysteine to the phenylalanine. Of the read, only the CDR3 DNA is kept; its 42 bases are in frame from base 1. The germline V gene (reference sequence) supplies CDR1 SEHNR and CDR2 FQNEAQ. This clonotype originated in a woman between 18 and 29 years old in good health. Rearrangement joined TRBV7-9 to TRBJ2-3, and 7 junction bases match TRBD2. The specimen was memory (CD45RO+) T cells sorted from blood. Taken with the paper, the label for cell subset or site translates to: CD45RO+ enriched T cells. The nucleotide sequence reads TGTGCCAGCAGCCTGGAGGCGGGAGCAGATACGCAGTATTTT. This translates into CASSLEAGADTQYF.